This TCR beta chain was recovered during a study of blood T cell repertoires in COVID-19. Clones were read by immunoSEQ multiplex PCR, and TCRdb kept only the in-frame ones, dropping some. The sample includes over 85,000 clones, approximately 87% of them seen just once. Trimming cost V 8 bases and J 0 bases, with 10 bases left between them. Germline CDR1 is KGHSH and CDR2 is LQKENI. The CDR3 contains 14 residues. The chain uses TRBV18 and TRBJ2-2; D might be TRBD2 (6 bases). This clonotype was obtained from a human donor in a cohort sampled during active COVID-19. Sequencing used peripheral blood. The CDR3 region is CASRSGANTGELFF. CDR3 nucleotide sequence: TGTGCCAGCCGTAGCGGCGCGAACACCGGGGAGCTGTTTTTT.